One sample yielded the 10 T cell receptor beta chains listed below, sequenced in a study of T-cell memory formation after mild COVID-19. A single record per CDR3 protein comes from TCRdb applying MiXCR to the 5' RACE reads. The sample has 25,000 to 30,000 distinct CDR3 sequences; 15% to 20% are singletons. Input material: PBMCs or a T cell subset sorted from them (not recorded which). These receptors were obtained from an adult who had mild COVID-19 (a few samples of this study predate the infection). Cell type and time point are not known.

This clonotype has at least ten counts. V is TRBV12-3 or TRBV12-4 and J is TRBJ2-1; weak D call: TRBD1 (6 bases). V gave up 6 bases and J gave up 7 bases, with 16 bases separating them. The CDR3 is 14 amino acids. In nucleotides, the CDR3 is TGTGCCAGCAGGTGGACAGCCCGCGGGAATGAGCAGTTCTTC. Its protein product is CASRWTARGNEQFF.

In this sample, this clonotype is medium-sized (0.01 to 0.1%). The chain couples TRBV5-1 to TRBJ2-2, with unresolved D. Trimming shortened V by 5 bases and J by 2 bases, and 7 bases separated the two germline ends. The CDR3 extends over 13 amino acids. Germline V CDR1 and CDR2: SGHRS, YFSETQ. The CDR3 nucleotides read TGCGCCAGCAGGCAAGATAACACCGGGGAGCTGTTTTTT. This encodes CASRQDNTGELFF.

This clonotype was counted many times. The CDR3 coding sequence is TGCGCCAGCAGCTTGGGGAACGATCCAACTAATGAAAAACTGTTTTTT. Encoded protein: CASSLGNDPTNEKLFF. This rearrangement joins TRBV5-1 to TRBJ1-4; D remains ambiguous. V was trimmed by 0 bases and J by 0 bases, leaving 9 bases between them. The length of the CDR3 is 16 residues. Germline CDR1 reads SGHRS; CDR2 reads YFSETQ.

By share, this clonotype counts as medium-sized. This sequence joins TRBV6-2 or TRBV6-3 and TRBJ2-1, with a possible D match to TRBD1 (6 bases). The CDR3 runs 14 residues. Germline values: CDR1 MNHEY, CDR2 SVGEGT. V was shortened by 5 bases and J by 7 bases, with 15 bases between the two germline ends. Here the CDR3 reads CASSAGELLNEQFF. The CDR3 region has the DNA TGTGCCAGCAGTGCAGGGGAACTTCTTAATGAGCAGTTCTTC.

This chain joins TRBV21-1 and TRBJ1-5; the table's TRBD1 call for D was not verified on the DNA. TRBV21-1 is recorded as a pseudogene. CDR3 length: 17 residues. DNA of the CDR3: TGTGCCAGCCCCACCAACAGGGGGCGCGTGGCCAATCAGCCCCAGCATTTT. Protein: CASPTNRGRVANQPQHF.

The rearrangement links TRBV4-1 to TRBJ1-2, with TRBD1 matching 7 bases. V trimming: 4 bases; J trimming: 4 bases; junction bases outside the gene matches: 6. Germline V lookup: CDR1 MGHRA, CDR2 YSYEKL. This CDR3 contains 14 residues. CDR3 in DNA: TGCGCCAGCAGCCTACCGGGACAGACCTATGGCTACACCTTC. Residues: CASSLPGQTYGYTF.

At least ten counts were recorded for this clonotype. The CDR3: CASSWTSGSPNTGELFF. As DNA, the CDR3 is TGCGCCAGCAGCTGGACTAGCGGGAGCCCGAACACCGGGGAGCTGTTTTTT. The V call is TRBV5-1, the J call TRBJ2-2; 13 positions match TRBD2. Trimming took 3 bases from V and 0 from J; bases not matched to a gene: 2. The length of the CDR3 is 17 residues. Germline values: CDR1 SGHRS, CDR2 YFSETQ.

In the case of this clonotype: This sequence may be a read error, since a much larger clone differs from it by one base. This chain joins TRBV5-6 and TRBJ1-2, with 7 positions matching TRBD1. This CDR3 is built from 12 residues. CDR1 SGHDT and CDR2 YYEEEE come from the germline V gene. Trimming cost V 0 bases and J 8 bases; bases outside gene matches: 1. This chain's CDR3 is CASSLDRGGYTF. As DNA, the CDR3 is TGTGCCAGCAGCTTGGACAGGGGCGGCTACACCTTC.

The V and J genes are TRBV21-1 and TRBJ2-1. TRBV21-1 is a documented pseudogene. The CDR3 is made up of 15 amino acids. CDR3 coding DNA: TGTGCCAGCAGCAAAGTGACCTATCCCTACAATGAGCAGTTCTTC. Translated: CASSKVTYPYNEQFF.

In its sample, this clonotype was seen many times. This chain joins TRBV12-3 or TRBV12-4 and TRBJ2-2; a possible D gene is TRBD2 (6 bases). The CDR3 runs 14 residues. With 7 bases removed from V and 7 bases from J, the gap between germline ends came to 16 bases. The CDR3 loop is CASIPGLVRGELFF. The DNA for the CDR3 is TGTGCCAGCATCCCGGGACTGGTTCGCGGGGAGCTGTTTTTT.